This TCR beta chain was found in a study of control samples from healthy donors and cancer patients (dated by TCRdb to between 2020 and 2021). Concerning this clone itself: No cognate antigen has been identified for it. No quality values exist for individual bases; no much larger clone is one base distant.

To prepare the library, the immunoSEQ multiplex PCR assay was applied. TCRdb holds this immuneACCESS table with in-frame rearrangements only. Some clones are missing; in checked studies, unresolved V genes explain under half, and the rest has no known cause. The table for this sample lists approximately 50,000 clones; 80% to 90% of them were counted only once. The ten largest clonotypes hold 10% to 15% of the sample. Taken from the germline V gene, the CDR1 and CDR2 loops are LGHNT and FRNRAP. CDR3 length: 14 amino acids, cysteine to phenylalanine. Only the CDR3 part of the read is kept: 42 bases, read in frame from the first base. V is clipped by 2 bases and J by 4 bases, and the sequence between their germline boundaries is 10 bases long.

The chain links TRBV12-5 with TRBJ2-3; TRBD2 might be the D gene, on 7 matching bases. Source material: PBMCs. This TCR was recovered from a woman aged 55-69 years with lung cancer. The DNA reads TGTGCTAGTGGTTTGTCGGGGGGCGCAGATACGCAGTATTTT. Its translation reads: CASGLSGGADTQYF.